This TCR beta chain was sequenced in a study of graft-versus-host responses after intestinal transplantation. In germline, CDR1 is LNHNV, CDR2 YYDKDF (reference sequence). The V and J ends lost 1 base and 14 bases respectively, with 17 bases between them. This CDR3 contains 13 residues. Repertoires were generated with immunoSEQ multiplex PCR, while TCRdb's copy carries only in-frame clones and drops some. The sample lists 45,000 to 60,000 clones, 85% to 95% occurring once. Turning to this clone: What it binds is not known.

The sample here was unstimulated CD4+ T cells sorted from spleen or lymph node cells, taken before transplant. The rearrangement uses TRBV15 and TRBJ2-5; possible D gene TRBD2, 6 bases. The TCR sequence derives from a human donor who was the organ donor for an intestinal transplant. This CDR3 is CATSRVGGDRGYF. CDR3 in DNA: TGTGCCACCAGCAGAGTGGGAGGAGACCGGGGCTACTTC.